A selection of T cell receptor beta chains follows, all from one sample in a study of blood T cells in healthy people across ages. From the 5' RACE reads, TCRdb called clonotypes with MiXCR, one entry per CDR3 protein. The data show hundreds of thousands of distinct CDR3 sequences, more than 45% seen once. The source material was blood. These receptors originate from a man aged 30 to 45 in good health. Both conserved end residues are part of each CDR3. Fields, in order: J gene, V gene, CDR3 protein.

J gene: TRBJ2-3
V gene: TRBV12-3/TRBV12-4
CDR3 protein: CASSCGGGADAQYF

J gene: TRBJ1-4
V gene: TRBV30
CDR3 protein: CACQKRLPNEKLFF

J gene: TRBJ2-1
V gene: TRBV5-6
CDR3 protein: CASIKGVAGGYEQFF

J gene: TRBJ2-5
V gene: TRBV7-2
CDR3 protein: CASSLLGGGSKETQYF

J gene: -
V gene: TRBV11-2
CDR3 protein: CASRPSGAGSYNEQYF

J gene: TRBJ2-1
V gene: TRBV3-1
CDR3 protein: CASSQDRLAHNEQFF

J gene: TRBJ2-7
V gene: TRBV28
CDR3 protein: CASRGKNSYEQYF

J gene: TRBJ2-5
V gene: TRBV7-9
CDR3 protein: CASSAPGTSQETQYF

J gene: TRBJ2-5
V gene: TRBV9
CDR3 protein: CASSGDLGETQYF

J gene: TRBJ2-1
V gene: TRBV18
CDR3 protein: CASSPNDNSYNEQFF

J gene: -
V gene: TRBV5-6
CDR3 protein: CASSLAGTVETQYF

J gene: TRBJ2-3
V gene: TRBV7-2
CDR3 protein: CASSFSSDTDTQYF

J gene: -
V gene: TRBV25-1
CDR3 protein: CATTGGGQETQYF

J gene: TRBJ1-2
V gene: TRBV12-3/TRBV12-4
CDR3 protein: CASSPGGRYYGYTF

J gene: TRBJ1-2
V gene: TRBV2
CDR3 protein: CASSESGGWYGYTF

J gene: TRBJ1-5
V gene: TRBV3-1
CDR3 protein: CASSQDLQATQPQHF

J gene: TRBJ2-1
V gene: TRBV29-1
CDR3 protein: CSVESTAGKQFF

J gene: TRBJ1-5
V gene: TRBV29-1
CDR3 protein: CSARDRDQPQHF